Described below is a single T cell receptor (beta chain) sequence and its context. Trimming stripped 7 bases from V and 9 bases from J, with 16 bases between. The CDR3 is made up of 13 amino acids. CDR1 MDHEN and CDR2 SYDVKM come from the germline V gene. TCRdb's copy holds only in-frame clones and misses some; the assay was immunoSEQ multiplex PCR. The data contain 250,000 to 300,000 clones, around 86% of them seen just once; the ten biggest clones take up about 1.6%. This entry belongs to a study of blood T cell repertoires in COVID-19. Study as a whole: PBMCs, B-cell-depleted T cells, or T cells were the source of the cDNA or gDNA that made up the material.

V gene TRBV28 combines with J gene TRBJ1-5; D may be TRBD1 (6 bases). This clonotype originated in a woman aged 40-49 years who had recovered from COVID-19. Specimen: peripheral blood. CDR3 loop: CASTWTATSPQHF. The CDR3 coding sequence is TGTGCCAGCACCTGGACAGCCACCTCGCCCCAGCATTTT.